This T cell receptor beta chain is drawn from a study of shared clonotypes between healthy human individuals. Findings and caveats of the study: Clonotypes shared by all four sorted-subset donors had higher generation probabilities than non-shared clonotypes. A few donors showed sharing of about 4.8% of naive CD4 clonotypes. A limitation of the genetic and exposure-history diversity represented arose from few donors.

Selected positively for CCR7 and CD45RO-negative, naive CD8 cells excluded terminally differentiated effector memory CD45RA+ cells. As to this clone: Antigen: not known.

The germline gives CDR1 MNHEY, CDR2 SMNVEV (reference sequence). This CDR3 is built from 16 residues. V was clipped by 3 bases and J by 2 bases, with 15 bases between them. Deep level was the assay's run setting. TCRdb keeps only in-frame clones here, not all; method: immunoSEQ multiplex PCR. The sample holds roughly 2.1 million clones, 85% to 95% seen once. The sequenced sample consisted of naive CD8+ T cells from PBMCs. The receptor was isolated from a man aged 18 to 30 in good health. Some clones in this sample may be carry-over from other donors' samples. The chain uses TRBV27 and TRBJ2-3; maybe TRBD2 (6 bases). The CDR3 DNA reads TGTGCCAGCAGTTTGGGTCCGAGGGGACTCACAGATACGCAGTATTTT. Encoded protein: CASSLGPRGLTDTQYF.